One and the same sample provided the 20 T cell receptor beta chains below, sequenced in a study of OX40 agonist ivuxolimab in advanced cancers. Assay used: immunoSEQ multiplex PCR; TCRdb lists only in-frame clones, some missing. The data contain around 64,000 clones, approximately 87% of them singletons. This specimen consisted of CD4+ or CD8+ T cells sorted from blood, obtained in a trial of the OX40 agonist ivuxolimab. The receptors originated from an adult with an advanced solid tumor such as melanoma, head and neck, liver or kidney cancer.

This sequence joins TRBV4-2 and TRBJ1-3; TRBD1 is a possible D gene (6 bases). From germline, CDR1 is LGHNA and CDR2 YNFKEQ. Deletions cut 1 base from V and 0 bases from J, with 7 bases between. This CDR3 spans 15 amino acids. CDR3 sequence reads: CASSQGDNSGNTIYF. Written as DNA, the CDR3 is TGTGCCAGCAGCCAAGGGGACAACTCTGGAAACACCATATATTTT.

The gene calls are TRBV5-1 and TRBJ1-1, with D possibly TRBD1 on 5 matching bases. The CDR3 covers 16 residues. Germline CDR1 is SGHRS and CDR2 is YFSETQ. Trimming took off 0 bases at V and 3 bases at J, with 15 bases between the two ends. For the CDR3, the DNA is TGCGCCAGCAGCTTGGTCGGCGGGGGGATGGACACTGAAGCTTTCTTT. It encodes CASSLVGGGMDTEAFF.

This rearrangement joins TRBV5-1 to TRBJ2-7; 9 nucleotides match TRBD2. CDR1 and CDR2 (germline): SGHRS, YFSETQ. V was pared by 5 bases and J by 2 bases, with 2 bases of the junction left unmatched. The CDR3 totals 13 residues. DNA for the CDR3: TGCGCCAGCAGGCGGGAGGGGGCCTACGAGCAGTACTTC. Translated, it gives CASRREGAYEQYF. Full variable domain (missing parts from reference TRBV5-1 and TRBJ2-7): KAGVTQTPRYLIKTRGQQVTLSCSPISGHRSVSWYQQTPGQGLQFLFEYFSETQRNKGNFPGRFSGRQFSNSRSEMNVSTLELGDSALYLCASRREGAYEQYFGPGTRLTVT.

The CDR3 DNA reads as TGCAGCGGGACAGGGGGCGGAGTAGATACGCAGTATTTT. Translating it yields CSGTGGGVDTQYF. This rearrangement joins TRBV29-1 to TRBJ2-3, with TRBD1 identical over 11 bases. V trimming: 7 bases; J trimming: 5 bases; junction bases outside the gene matches: 5. This CDR3 has 13 amino acids. The germline V gene has CDR1 SQVTM and CDR2 ANQGSEA.

The chain recombines TRBV30 with TRBJ2-7, with TRBD1 matching over 8 bases. Germline CDR1 reads GTSNPN; CDR2 reads SVGIG (reference sequence). Trimming took 1 base from V and 0 from J; bases not matched to a gene: 8. The CDR3 runs to 16 residues. CDR3 sequence: CAWSDFSDRDSYEQYF. DNA of the CDR3: TGTGCCTGGAGTGATTTTTCGGACAGGGACTCCTACGAGCAGTACTTC. The whole variable domain, remainder taken from reference TRBV30 and TRBJ2-7, is SQTIHQWPATLVQPVGSPLSLECTVEGTSNPNLYWYRQAAGRGLQLLFYSVGIGQISSEVPQNLSASRPQDRQFILSSKKLLLSDSGFYLCAWSDFSDRDSYEQYFGPGTRLTVT.

V and J are TRBV6-5 and TRBJ1-4; D is uncertain. The CDR3 covers 14 residues. V was clipped by 0 bases and J by 6 bases, with 8 bases between them. The germline CDR1 and CDR2 sequences are MNHEY and SVGAGI. The CDR3 DNA reads TGTGCCAGCAGTTACTCGAGTAGGGATGAAAAACTGTTTTTT. This sequence encodes CASSYSSRDEKLFF.

V is TRBV4-2 and J is TRBJ1-1; D is perhaps TRBD1 (6 bases). V shed 0 bases and J shed 4 bases, with 15 bases lying between them. This CDR3 comprises 16 residues. Germline V CDR1 and CDR2: LGHNA, YNFKEQ. CDR3 protein: CASSQDLGATGTEAFF. Written as DNA, the CDR3 is TGTGCCAGCAGCCAAGATCTGGGGGCGACCGGCACTGAAGCTTTCTTT.

The chain joins TRBV6-1 to TRBJ2-7, with 7 bases aligning to TRBD2. Looked up from germline, CDR1 is MNHNS and CDR2 is SASEGT. CDR3 length: 11 residues. V was clipped by 6 bases and J by 8 bases; unmatched bases: 4. The CDR3 sequence is CASSGLVKQYF. The CDR3 DNA reads TGTGCCAGCAGCGGACTAGTGAAGCAGTACTTC.

Note on this clone: Germline and junction disagree at one end, which may indicate a read error. V gene TRBV10-2 combines with J gene TRBJ2-1; D not certain. The CDR3 consists of 11 residues. The germline gives CDR1 WSHSY, CDR2 SAAADI. DNA of the CDR3: TGCGCCAGCAGCCGTTACAATGAGCAGCTCTTC. Translated, it gives CASSRYNEQLF.

This rearrangement joins TRBV6-5 to TRBJ2-2; tentative D call: TRBD1 (5 bases). The germline CDR1 and CDR2 sequences are MNHEY and SVGAGI. V lost 5 bases, J lost 4 bases, and 14 bases lay in between. The CDR3 contains 15 residues. DNA for the CDR3: TGTGCCAGCAGTGGTTCAGGGCCGTCCACCGGGGAGCTGTTTTTT. Translated, it gives CASSGSGPSTGELFF.

V gene TRBV19 combines with J gene TRBJ2-3; 15 nucleotides match TRBD2. Trimming removed 3 bases from V and 5 bases from J; junction bases left unmatched: 3. The CDR3 runs to 16 residues. Germline V gene sequence: CDR1 LNHDA, CDR2 SQIVND (reference sequence). CDR3 sequence reads: CASSIRTSGGEDTQYF. CDR3 nucleotides: TGTGCCAGTAGTATCCGGACTAGCGGGGGGGAAGATACGCAGTATTTT. Based on the CDR3 plus reference TRBV19 and TRBJ2-3, the full variable domain is DGGITQSPKYLFRKEGQNVTLSCEQNLNHDAMYWYRQDPGQGLRLIYYSQIVNDFQKGDIAEGYSVSREKKESFPLTVTSAQKNPTAFYLCASSIRTSGGEDTQYFGPGTRLTVL.

The chain has TRBV7-2 and TRBJ1-5; TRBD1 is a possible D gene (5 bases). The CDR3 is 15 residues long. Germline-derived CDR1 and CDR2 are SGHTA and FQGNSA. Between the trimmed V and J ends, which lost 0 bases and 5 bases, there was a span of 11 bases. CDR3 in amino acids: CASSLAQGAYQPQHF. The CDR3 DNA reads as TGTGCCAGCAGCTTAGCCCAGGGCGCGTATCAGCCCCAGCATTTT.

V usage is TRBV6-5 and J usage is TRBJ1-4; D not certain. The germline gives CDR1 MNHEY, CDR2 SVGAGI. The CDR3 runs to 15 residues. V was trimmed by 0 bases and J by 4 bases, leaving 9 bases between them. CDR3 DNA sequence: TGTGCCAGCAGTTACTCCTACCCACTTAATGAAAAACTGTTTTTT. This gives the protein CASSYSYPLNEKLFF.

V usage is TRBV5-1 and J usage is TRBJ1-6, with TRBD1 matching 7 bases. Trimming cost V 4 bases and J 14 bases; bases outside gene matches: 12. The CDR3 totals 14 residues. Germline assignment: CDR1 SGHRS and CDR2 YFSETQ. The CDR3 is CASSISGTAKTLHF. As DNA, the CDR3 is TGCGCCAGCAGCATATCCGGGACAGCGAAGACCCTCCACTTT.

The rearrangement uses TRBV6-6 and TRBJ1-2; TRBD1 agrees at 10 bases. Germline CDR1 is MNHNY and CDR2 is SVGAGI (reference sequence). The CDR3 consists of 15 residues. J was trimmed by 5 bases and V by 0 bases; bases with no gene match: 3. CDR3 amino acids: CASSYSGTGEYGYTF. CDR3 coding DNA: TGTGCCAGCAGTTACTCCGGGACAGGGGAGTATGGCTACACCTTC.

The V and J genes are TRBV18 and TRBJ2-7; possible D gene TRBD1, 5 bases. V was clipped by 0 bases and J by 3 bases, with 12 bases between them. Per germline, CDR1 KGHSH and CDR2 LQKENI. CDR3 size: 15 residues. CDR3 sequence (DNA): TGTGCCAGCTCACCACCGGCAGGGTTAGGCTACGAGCAGTACTTC. Translating it yields CASSPPAGLGYEQYF.

The chain joins TRBV7-9 to TRBJ1-2; TRBD1 matches 7 bases. Germline CDR1 is SEHNR and CDR2 is FQNEAQ (reference sequence). Losses at the gene ends were 5 bases for V and 5 bases for J; bases not matched to a gene: 11. The CDR3 is 15 residues long. The CDR3 DNA reads TGTGCCAGCAGCGCCCCGGGACAGAACACTTATGGCTACACCTTC. This translates into CASSAPGQNTYGYTF.

This clone was seen only once. This chain joins TRBV11-2 and TRBJ2-7; perhaps D is TRBD1 or TRBD2 (5 bases each). Germline values: CDR1 SGHAT, CDR2 FQNNGV. There are 15 residues in the CDR3. The ends were cut back, 1 base at V and 0 bases at J, with 10 bases in the middle. In DNA form, the CDR3 reads TGTGCCAGCAGCTTAGCTTGGGACCCCTCCTACGAGCAGTACTTC. Protein product: CASSLAWDPSYEQYF.

The chain is built from TRBV7-2 and TRBJ2-7; no reliable D call. The CDR3 loop spans 15 amino acids. Germline CDR1 SGHTA, CDR2 FQGNSA. V lost 0 bases and J 3 bases, leaving 12 bases between the germline ends. The CDR3 protein is CASSLALRADYEQYF. CDR3 bases: TGTGCCAGCAGCTTAGCGTTACGGGCTGACTACGAGCAGTACTTC. The variable domain in full, with the rest retrieved from reference TRBV7-2 and TRBJ2-7, is GAGVSQSPSNKVTEKGKDVELRCDPISGHTALYWYRQSLGQGLEFLIYFQGNSAPDKSGLPSDRFSAERTGGSVSTLTIQRTQQEDSAVYLCASSLALRADYEQYFGPGTRLTVT.

This clone has more than one count but fewer than ten. The chain couples TRBV7-2 to TRBJ1-2; D not certain. Germline lookup yields CDR1 SGHTA and CDR2 FQGNSA. The CDR3 runs 15 residues. V lost 5 bases and J 0 bases, leaving 13 bases between the germline ends. The DNA of the CDR3 is TGTGCCAGCAGCCCCCGTGACACAGCTAACTATGGCTACACCTTC. It codes for CASSPRDTANYGYTF. Based on the CDR3 plus reference TRBV7-2 and TRBJ1-2, the full variable domain is GAGVSQSPSNKVTEKGKDVELRCDPISGHTALYWYRQSLGQGLEFLIYFQGNSAPDKSGLPSDRFSAERTGGSVSTLTIQRTQQEDSAVYLCASSPRDTANYGYTFGSGTRLTVV.